This T cell receptor (beta chain) was sequenced for a study of blood T cell repertoires in COVID-19 (dated by TCRdb to 2018 to 2020). For the wider study: Samples from collaborators originated in the United States, Italy and Spain and spanned both the acute and convalescent phases of COVID-19. The material from the prospective study consisted of cDNA or gDNA derived from T cells, B-cell-depleted T cells, or PBMCs. The dataset comprised deeply sampled blood TCRbeta repertoires from subjects exposed to, actively infected with, or recovered from COVID-19. The repertoires were released in a freely available public database intended as a resource for research on the immune response to SARS-CoV-2. Samples were obtained from the ongoing ImmuneRACE study (first 160 participants) and from 950 to 1,500 subjects provided by 6 global collaborators. Nearly every sample came with metadata listing a de-identified subject ID, COVID-19 status, age in years and sex. Where available, HLA class I and class II types were taken from metadata supplied by the sample provider and were not determined by assay-based typing. The full study reports these points: The amount of clinical and demographic metadata varied by source and participant and was provided uncurated.

CDR1 and CDR2, per the germline V gene (reference sequence), are LNHDA and SQIVND. The CDR3 measures 16 amino acids from cysteine to phenylalanine. CDR3 DNA only is kept here, 48 bases in frame from base 1. V and J are trimmed by 5 bases and 3 bases, and the gene matches miss 12 bases of the junction. TCRbeta CDR3 regions were amplified from genomic DNA by means of the immunoSEQ Assay, a bias-controlled multiplex PCR. Concerning the study's data processing: The number of nucleated cells in each sample was estimated from the amplification of reference gene primers within the assay. To quantify the absolute abundance of each unique TCRbeta CDR3 rearrangement, sequence reads were collapsed and filtered. For each sample, productive Simpson clonality was calculated by taking the square root of Simpson's diversity index across productive rearrangements. The immuneACCESS repertoire file appears here via TCRdb, limited to in-frame rearrangements. These files lack a portion of the clones; in checked studies, under half of the deficit traces to unresolved V genes, and the cause of the others is not known. V and J calls and clone size come straight from that table; D and trimming were deduced from the DNA. This sample lists under 200,000 clones; about four fifths were detected once. The ten most abundant clones make up over 15% of the sample.

Note on this clone: The antigen it binds to is not known. Base qualities are not provided; no much larger clone lies one nucleotide away.

Enrolling through a virtual design, the prospective study's participants ranged in age from roughly 18 to 89 years and lived across roughly 24 United States geographic areas. In the prospective study, participants were assigned to cohorts based on the clinical history participants reported in a screening survey and a study questionnaire. Recovered participants in ImmuneRACE Cohort 3 were defined by two consecutive negative NP/OP PCR tests, clearance by a healthcare professional, or resolution of symptoms. Each participant in the prospective study had whole blood, serum and a nasopharyngeal or oropharyngeal swab collected by mobile phlebotomists. Over a roughly two-month period, participants in the prospective study had the option of providing additional blood draws and questionnaires. Prospective study blood samples were shipped either frozen or at room temperature before DNA extraction.

Material: PBMCs or T cells enriched from blood (not recorded which). The V gene is TRBV19 and the J gene is TRBJ1-2, and 7 junction bases match TRBD1. This clonotype was obtained from a man aged 60 to 69 who had recovered from COVID-19. The CDR3 reads as follows: CASSPHVPGQHYGYTF. DNA sequence: TGTGCCAGTAGTCCCCACGTACCGGGACAGCACTATGGCTACACCTTC.